A single sample is the source of the 25 T cell receptor beta chains below, sequenced in a study of lymphopenia after photon versus proton radiotherapy. Only in-frame clones appear in the TCRdb table, and some are missing; sequencing was by immunoSEQ multiplex PCR. The data show about 7,500 clones, approximately 91% seen once. Source: peripheral blood, taken from a patient treated with photon-based radiotherapy. All receptors come from a woman between 65 and 79 years old with pancreatic cancer.

The chain uses TRBV5-1 and TRBJ2-5, with D maybe TRBD2 (6 bases). CDR3 size: 14 residues. CDR1 SGHRS and CDR2 YFSETQ come from the germline V gene. V gave up 7 bases and J gave up 4 bases, with 17 bases separating them. CDR3 bases: TGCGCCAGCTCCGGCGGGGAATTGGGAGAGACCCAGTACTTC. It translates to CASSGGELGETQYF.

The J gene is TRBJ1-2, the V gene TRBV28; D may be TRBD1 (6 bases). CDR1 is MDHEN and CDR2 is SYDVKM in the germline V gene. Between the trimmed V and J ends, which lost 2 bases and 4 bases, there was a span of 11 bases. The CDR3 has 14 residues. Here the CDR3 DNA reads TGTGCCAGCAGTTTAGTGGGGGGCAGCTATGGCTACACCTTC. This translates into CASSLVGGSYGYTF.

The chain joins TRBV28 to TRBJ2-2; tentative D call: TRBD1 (7 bases). There are 16 residues in the CDR3. V lost 6 bases, J lost 6 bases, and 20 bases lay in between. Germline CDR1 MDHEN, CDR2 SYDVKM. The chain's CDR3 is CASRLPGQGGPGELFF. DNA of the CDR3: TGTGCCAGCAGGTTACCCGGGCAGGGGGGTCCCGGGGAGCTGTTTTTT.

The chain links TRBV5-4 to TRBJ2-5; 10 nucleotides match TRBD2. CDR3 size: 17 residues. Trimming cost V 3 bases and J 4 bases; bases outside gene matches: 12. CDR1 and CDR2 from the germline V gene are SGHNT and YYREEE (reference sequence). CDR3 sequence: CASSSNSGSGGGETQYF. The CDR3 nucleotides are TGTGCCAGCAGCTCAAATAGCGGGAGCGGGGGGGGAGAGACCCAGTACTTC. Supplemented by reference TRBV5-4 and TRBJ2-5, the full variable domain reads ETGVTQSPTHLIKTRGQQVTLRCSSQSGHNTVSWYQQALGQGPQFIFQYYREEENGRGNFPPRFSGLQFPNYSSELNVNALELDDSALYLCASSSNSGSGGGETQYFGPGTRLLVL.

This chain links TRBV10-3 with TRBJ2-3, with TRBD1 matching 10 bases. Losses at the gene ends were 6 bases for V and 2 bases for J; bases not matched to a gene: 14. Germline values: CDR1 ENHRY, CDR2 SYGVKD. This CDR3 comprises 18 residues. The CDR3 spells CAIRDSGTGDKITDTQYF. The CDR3 DNA sequence: TGTGCCATCAGGGATTCCGGGACAGGGGACAAAATCACAGATACGCAGTATTTT.

This chain uses TRBV6-6 with TRBJ2-1; D gene uncertain. Germline V gene sequence: CDR1 MNHNY, CDR2 SVGAGI (reference sequence). The CDR3 is 16 residues long. V lost 2 bases and J lost 6, with 17 bases in between. The CDR3 DNA reads as TGTGCCAGCAGTTACAGTCAGCACAACCGTGGCAATGAGCAGTTCTTC. Amino acids: CASSYSQHNRGNEQFF.

The rearrangement uses TRBV19 and TRBJ1-1; D is unresolved. Germline V gives CDR1 LNHDA, CDR2 SQIVND (reference sequence). CDR3 length: 14 residues. V was clipped by 3 bases and J by 0 bases, with 8 bases between them. CDR3 bases: TGTGCCAGTAGTATCGGCAGCATGAACACTGAAGCTTTCTTT. Translation: CASSIGSMNTEAFF. Full variable domain (rest looked up from reference TRBV19 and TRBJ1-1): DGGITQSPKYLFRKEGQNVTLSCEQNLNHDAMYWYRQDPGQGLRLIYYSQIVNDFQKGDIAEGYSVSREKKESFPLTVTSAQKNPTAFYLCASSIGSMNTEAFFGQGTRLTVV.

This chain links TRBV14 with TRBJ2-7, with D perhaps matching TRBD2 (7 bases). This CDR3 spans 13 amino acids. With 1 base removed from V and 12 bases from J, the gap between germline ends came to 16 bases. Germline V gene lookup returns CDR1 SGHDN and CDR2 FVKESK. The CDR3 loop reads CASSQGGGTPRYF. As DNA, the CDR3 is TGTGCCAGCAGCCAAGGGGGGGGCACCCCGCGGTACTTC.

A remark on this clone: One end of the junction varies from germline; a read error may be responsible. This chain connects TRBV6-5 to TRBJ2-1; D may be TRBD2 (6 bases). This CDR3 is built from 11 residues. From germline, CDR1 is MNHEY and CDR2 SVGAGI. CDR3 protein: CASRYRGEQFF. The CDR3 bases are TGTGCCAGCCGTTATCGGGGGGAGCAGTTCTTC.

The chain links TRBV7-9 to TRBJ2-2, with 10 bases fitting TRBD2. J lost 7 bases, V lost 1 base, and 6 bases had no gene match. There are 16 residues in the CDR3. CDR1 is SEHNR and CDR2 is FQNEAQ in the germline V gene (reference sequence). Here the CDR3 DNA reads TGTGCCAGCAGCTTAGTCCTAGCGGGAGAAGTCGGGGAGCTGTTTTTT. It yields the protein CASSLVLAGEVGELFF.

The rearrangement links TRBV2 to TRBJ2-2; TRBD2 agrees at 10 bases. The CDR3 consists of 15 residues. V shed 7 bases and J 6 bases; nucleotides not matched to a gene: 8. CDR1 and CDR2 (germline): SNHLY, FYNNEI. The CDR3, as DNA: TGTGCCAGCAAGCTTTCTAGCGGGAGTCCCGGGGAGCTGTTTTTT. Protein: CASKLSSGSPGELFF.

This chain uses TRBV9 with TRBJ2-1; tentative D call: TRBD2 (6 bases). V was cut by 4 bases and J by 1 base, with 12 bases left in between. Germline V gene lookup returns CDR1 SGDLS and CDR2 YYNGEE. The CDR3 extends over 15 amino acids. The CDR3 reads CASSPQRASYNEQFF. CDR3 sequence (DNA): TGTGCCAGCAGCCCCCAGCGGGCATCCTACAATGAGCAGTTCTTC.

This clone has a single count. The chain uses TRBV19 and TRBJ1-6; no clear D. CDR1 LNHDA and CDR2 SQIVND come from the germline V gene (reference sequence). This CDR3 has 14 residues. With 3 bases removed from V and 3 bases from J, the gap between germline ends came to 6 bases. For the CDR3, the DNA is TGTGCCAGTAGTATGGTCAGCTATAATTCACCCCTCCACTTT. Its protein is CASSMVSYNSPLHF.

The chain has TRBV19 and TRBJ2-1, with TRBD2 identical over 13 bases. Unmatched junction bases numbered 5, after V lost 3 bases and J lost 0 bases. Germline CDR1 reads LNHDA; CDR2 reads SQIVND (reference sequence). CDR3 length: 18 residues. The CDR3 region is CASSILGLAGSSYNEQFF. The CDR3, as DNA: TGTGCCAGTAGTATTTTGGGACTAGCGGGGAGCTCCTACAATGAGCAGTTCTTC.

The V and J genes are TRBV7-9 and TRBJ2-3; 12 bases are shared with TRBD2. Germline V gene sequence: CDR1 SEHNR, CDR2 FQNEAQ (reference sequence). This CDR3 region has 19 residues. V trimming: 6 bases; J trimming: 0 bases; junction bases outside the gene matches: 13. CDR3 residues: CASSRMTSGSLVSTDTQYF. Written as DNA, the CDR3 is TGTGCCAGCAGTCGCATGACTAGCGGGAGTCTCGTGAGCACAGATACGCAGTATTTT. The full variable domain, rest sourced from reference TRBV7-9 and TRBJ2-3, is DTGVSQNPRHKITKRGQNVTFRCDPISEHNRLYWYRQTLGQGPEFLTYFQNEAQLEKSRLLSDRFSAERPKGSFSTLEIQRTEQGDSAMYLCASSRMTSGSLVSTDTQYFGPGTRLTVL.

The chain uses TRBV11-2 and TRBJ2-7, with TRBD2 identical over 7 bases. Germline trimming cut 5 bases from V and 0 bases from J; bases unmatched to any gene: 10. From germline, CDR1 is SGHAT and CDR2 FQNNGV. The CDR3 runs to 16 residues. The chain's CDR3 is CASSPPGLTSSYEQYF. The DNA for the CDR3 is TGTGCCAGCAGCCCGCCGGGACTAACGAGCTCCTACGAGCAGTACTTC.

The chain combines TRBV28 with TRBJ2-4; 8 bases line up with TRBD1. From germline, CDR1 is MDHEN and CDR2 SYDVKM. The CDR3 contains 15 residues. J was trimmed by 1 base and V by 7 bases; bases with no gene match: 6. The chain's CDR3 is CASKKQGAAKNIQYF. CDR3 bases: TGTGCCAGCAAAAAGCAGGGGGCGGCCAAAAACATTCAGTACTTC.

J is TRBJ2-1 and V is TRBV15; D is perhaps TRBD1 (5 bases). The CDR3 totals 15 residues. Germline V CDR1 and CDR2: LNHNV, YYDKDF (reference sequence). Between the trimmed V and J ends, which lost 0 bases and 3 bases, there was a span of 9 bases. CDR3 protein: CATSREGALYNEQFF. The CDR3 DNA reads TGTGCCACCAGCAGAGAAGGGGCGCTCTACAATGAGCAGTTCTTC. Drawing the rest from reference TRBV15 and TRBJ2-1, the complete variable domain is DAMVIQNPRYQVTQFGKPVTLSCSQTLNHNVMYWYQQKSSQAPKLLFHYYDKDFNNEADTPDNFQSRRPNTSFCFLDIRSPGLGDTAMYLCATSREGALYNEQFFGPGTRLTVL.

The rearrangement links TRBV4-1 to TRBJ2-1; 10 nucleotides match TRBD2. Germline assignment: CDR1 MGHRA and CDR2 YSYEKL. The CDR3 is made up of 14 amino acids. The V segment lost 4 bases and the J segment 9 bases; nucleotides outside the gene matches: 6. The DNA of the CDR3 is TGCGCCAGCAGCCTAGCGGGAGGAGGGTCTGAGCAGTTCTTC. Translated, it gives CASSLAGGGSEQFF.

This clone has more than one count but fewer than ten. This chain uses TRBV19 with TRBJ2-7, with 10 bases fitting TRBD2. The CDR3 runs to 17 residues. V dropped 3 bases and J dropped 2; count of bases not matched to a gene: 10. The V gene's germline CDR1 is LNHDA and CDR2 SQIVND (reference sequence). The CDR3 bases are TGTGCCAGTAGTATCCCTATGGTAGCGGGAGGTACCTACGAGCAGTACTTC. It yields the protein CASSIPMVAGGTYEQYF.

The chain uses TRBV6-5 and TRBJ2-7; 10 bases agree with TRBD1. The CDR3 contains 15 residues. Trimming took 4 bases from V and 1 from J; bases not matched to a gene: 4. Germline loops: CDR1 MNHEY, CDR2 SVGAGI. The CDR3: CASSLGQGGSYEQYF. In DNA form, the CDR3 reads TGTGCCAGCAGTTTAGGACAGGGGGGGTCCTACGAGCAGTACTTC.

The chain uses TRBV4-2 and TRBJ2-7; 8 bases map to TRBD1. Losses at the gene ends were 4 bases for V and 3 bases for J; bases not matched to a gene: 11. The CDR3 totals 16 residues. Germline V gene data show CDR1 as LGHNA and CDR2 as YNFKEQ. CDR3 coding DNA: TGTGCCAGCAGCCGGCTTGGGGACAGGCAAGACTACGAGCAGTACTTC. Encoded protein: CASSRLGDRQDYEQYF.

V is TRBV5-1 and J is TRBJ2-3; 11 bases are shared with TRBD2. Per the germline V gene, CDR1 is SGHRS and CDR2 is YFSETQ. V lost 5 bases and J lost 4; bases outside the gene matches: 12. The CDR3 spans 17 residues. This CDR3 is CASRFSTSGRGSDTQYF. As DNA, the CDR3 is TGCGCCAGCAGATTCTCTACTAGCGGGAGAGGATCAGATACGCAGTATTTT.

The chain uses TRBV9 and TRBJ2-2, with D perhaps TRBD1 (6 bases). The V gene lost 0 bases and the J gene lost 1 base, with 7 bases spanning the gap. Germline CDR1 SGDLS, CDR2 YYNGEE. The CDR3 extends over 15 amino acids. The CDR3 DNA is TGTGCCAGCAGCGTAGCACAGGGGAACACCGGGGAGCTGTTTTTT. Translating gives CASSVAQGNTGELFF.

This chain links TRBV4-3 with TRBJ1-1; a possible D gene is TRBD1 (5 bases). The CDR3 runs to 14 residues. V was trimmed by 0 bases and J by 0 bases, leaving 5 bases between them. CDR1 is LGHNA and CDR2 is YSLEER in the germline V gene. The CDR3 DNA reads TGCGCCAGCAGCCAAGACAGGGTGAACACTGAAGCTTTCTTT. It translates to CASSQDRVNTEAFF.